The source of this T cell receptor beta chain is a study of T-cell memory formation after mild COVID-19 (dated by TCRdb to the early 2020s). Regarding the complete study: TCR sequence clusters from the two donors were found to be largely donor specific. Longitudinal TCRalpha and TCRbeta repertoire sequencing tracked T-cell clones expanding and contracting after mild COVID-19 in two donors. Two young, previously healthy adult volunteers, one female and one male, were included in the cohort.

Concerning this clonotype: Its antigen remains undetermined. Per-nucleotide qualities are absent, and no much larger clonotype sits a single base away.

PBMCs were isolated by Ficoll-Paque density gradient centrifugation. In the germline V gene, CDR1 corresponds to MRHNA and CDR2 to SNTAGT. From its cysteine to its phenylalanine, the CDR3 spans 13 amino acids. Solely the CDR3 DNA is kept, with 39 bases framed from the first base. The V end loses 8 bases and the J end loses 4 bases, and a stretch of 14 bases separates them. This sample was sequenced with an Illumina NovaSeq 6000. TCRalpha and TCRbeta cDNA libraries were built by 5'RACE with constant-segment primers, adding sample barcodes and unique molecular identifiers. RNA was extracted from every sample with Trizol reagent. Library amplification was performed in two PCR steps, and a second sample barcode and Illumina TruSeq adapters were introduced in the second step. Sequencing of the libraries was done on an Illumina NovaSeq, producing 2 x 150 bp paired-end reads. In the original analysis: With migec v1.2.7, reads were demultiplexed and then collapsed into UMI-guided consensus sequences. Using mixcr v2.1.11, the UMI consensuses were aligned to TRA and TRB V and J templates and assembled into clonotypes. A clonotype was counted as expanded or contracted only if both edgeR and NoisET called the change significant, with noise models trained on biological replicates. For edgeR calls, the thresholds were a false discovery rate-adjusted p below 0.01 and a log2 fold-change of 1. As an exploratory analysis of dynamics, PCA with hierarchical clustering was applied to max-normalized trajectories of the 1000 most abundant clonotypes. Each responding clone was given a CD4 or CD8 phenotype based on the CD4+ and CD8+ repertoires, which had been sequenced separately. TCRdb ran its own pipeline on the public reads, namely fastp trimming at Q25 and MiXCR clone calling, and kept in-frame beta chains. Each entry merges the rows of one CDR3 protein and shows their most common DNA and genes. None of the V and J calls come from the authors' own analysis; TCRdb made them. This sample is represented by about 240,000 distinct CDR3 sequences; roughly a tenth of them were singletons. The top ten constitute roughly a fifth of the sample.

Results the study describes overall, beyond this receptor: Only two mild cases were covered in the study, and larger cohorts including severe cases with pre-infection samples were considered necessary. The second-wave clones that peaked on day 37 were not confirmed to be SARS-CoV-2 specific. Some responding clones were detected in pre-infection memory, suggesting pre-existing cross-reactive memory T cells joined the SARS-CoV-2 response. Contracting CD4+ clones were found mainly in CM and EM memory subsets, while CD8+ clones were enriched in EMRA. Clones that contracted from day 15 to 85 showed balanced CD4/CD8 phenotypes, whereas a second wave of clones that expanded from day 15 to 37 leaned towards CD4+.

This TCR was sampled from a young man who had mild COVID-19 (a few samples of this study predate the infection). The sample titles of this study are shuffled in the database, so cell type and time point are left out; the donor was told from shared clones. Sequencing was carried out using PBMCs or a T cell subset sorted from them (not recorded which). The chain employs TRBV6-4 and TRBJ1-1; 5 matching bases give a weak D call of TRBD1. The CDR3 region has the sequence CASGRDPGTEAFF. The nucleotide sequence reads TGTGCCAGCGGCCGGGACCCCGGCACTGAAGCTTTCTTT.